These 5 T cell receptor beta chains share one sample of origin, sequenced in a study of shared clonotypes between healthy human individuals. Repertoires were generated with immunoSEQ multiplex PCR, while TCRdb's copy carries only in-frame clones and drops some. Of over 2 million clones listed, roughly 92% are singletons. Sequenced material: naive CD4+ T cells from PBMCs. Regarding subset: CD45RA+ positively selected. All receptors come from a man aged 18-30 years in good health. Some clones in this sample may be carry-over from other donors' samples.

This clone occurred once. CDR3 protein: CASSMGRAGIHSNQPQHF. CDR3 nucleotide sequence: TGTGCCAGTAGTATGGGTAGGGCGGGAATCCATAGCAATCAGCCCCAGCATTTT. The chain links TRBV19 to TRBJ1-5, with unresolved D. This CDR3 spans 18 amino acids. With 3 bases removed from V and 0 bases from J, the gap between germline ends came to 18 bases. CDR1 and CDR2 (germline): LNHDA, SQIVND (reference sequence).

V and J are TRBV5-5 and TRBJ1-4; possible D gene TRBD1, 5 bases. Trimming stripped 1 base from V and 7 bases from J, with 11 bases between. The length of the CDR3 is 14 residues. The germline V gene encodes CDR1 SGHKS and CDR2 YYEKEE (reference sequence). In nucleotides, the CDR3 is TGTGCCAGCAGCTTGAGTACCAGGGTTGAAAAACTGTTTTTT. Protein sequence: CASSLSTRVEKLFF.

The CDR3 bases are TGTGCCAGCGCAGGGGAGGGGAGCACTGAAGCTTTCTTT. It encodes CASAGEGSTEAFF. The chain employs TRBV6-4 and TRBJ1-1; D possibly corresponds to TRBD1 (6 bases). The CDR3 is 13 amino acids. CDR1 is MRHNA and CDR2 is SNTAGT in the germline V gene. V was shortened by 8 bases and J by 4 bases, with 14 bases between the two germline ends.

The chain has TRBV14 and TRBJ1-2, with D possibly TRBD1 on 6 matching bases. The CDR3 length is 13 residues. Germline-derived CDR1 and CDR2 are SGHDN and FVKESK. V shed 3 bases and J shed 5 bases, with 10 bases lying between them. The CDR3 loop is CASSHDRTYGYTF. The CDR3 region has the DNA TGTGCCAGCAGCCACGACAGGACTTATGGCTACACCTTC.

V usage is TRBV6-5 and J usage is TRBJ2-1; D may correspond to TRBD1 or TRBD2 (5 bases each). Germline values: CDR1 MNHEY, CDR2 SVGAGI. V shed 6 bases and J shed 2 bases, with 14 bases lying between them. The CDR3 length is 15 residues. The CDR3 DNA sequence: TGTGCCAGCAGGGGACGTGGCCCTACCTACAATGAGCAGTTCTTC. Residues: CASRGRGPTYNEQFF.